The 9 T cell receptor beta chains given below trace back to one sample, sequenced in a study of T-cell reconstitution after alpha-beta-depleted transplantation in children. Unique molecular identifiers were built into the TCRbeta library. MiXCR, applied by TCRdb to the PCR reads, yields one record per CDR3 protein. The table includes approximately 99,000 distinct CDR3 sequences, roughly 6.1% detected once. The sample was PBMCs, mostly from graft donor cells, taken 360 days after TCRalphabeta/CD19-depleted stem cell transplant. The origin of the receptors is a male patient between 2 and 15 years old who had a stem cell transplant for acute lymphoblastic leukemia, so the T cells may come from the graft donor.

The sample holds a few counts of this clonotype. J is TRBJ2-1 and V is TRBV24-1; 9 nucleotides match TRBD2. The CDR3 contains 15 residues. V dropped 4 bases and J dropped 2; count of bases not matched to a gene: 2. Germline V CDR1 and CDR2: KGHDR, SFDVKD. CDR3 DNA sequence: TGTGCCACCAGTGACCCTAGCGGGACCTACAATGAGCAGTTCTTC. Translated: CATSDPSGTYNEQFF.

This clonotype was detected many times. This sequence joins TRBV11-2 and TRBJ2-5, with TRBD1 identical over 8 bases. V gave up 7 bases and J gave up 2 bases; unmatched junction bases: 3. This CDR3 is built from 13 residues. CDR1 is SGHAT, CDR2 FQNNGV, per germline. This chain's CDR3 is CASTRTGQETQYF. CDR3 DNA sequence: TGTGCCAGCACCCGGACAGGGCAAGAGACCCAGTACTTC.

At least ten counts were recorded for this clonotype. This chain joins TRBV20-1 and TRBJ2-7; TRBD2 matches at 10 bases. The CDR3 is 13 residues long. Trimming removed 2 bases from V and 6 bases from J; junction bases left unmatched: 4. Germline-derived CDR1 and CDR2 are DFQATT and SNEGSKA (reference sequence). The CDR3 region is CSARLAGGGEQYF. In nucleotides, the CDR3 is TGCAGTGCTAGATTAGCGGGAGGAGGCGAGCAGTACTTC.

This clonotype was counted at least ten times. The rearrangement joins TRBV12-3 or TRBV12-4 to TRBJ2-6; the D is unclear. V lost 7 bases and J 0 bases, leaving 1 base between the germline ends. The CDR3 has 12 amino acids. CDR3 nucleotides: TGTGCCAGCAACTCTGGGGCCAACGTCCTGACTTTC. This translates into CASNSGANVLTF.

This clonotype was picked up many times. The chain is built from TRBV27 and TRBJ1-4; 9 bases map to TRBD1. The CDR3 length is 14 residues. Unmatched junction bases numbered 3, after V lost 4 bases and J lost 6 bases. Per germline, CDR1 MNHEY and CDR2 SMNVEV (reference sequence). The CDR3 is CASSSWTGDEKLFF. In nucleotides, the CDR3 is TGTGCCAGCAGTTCATGGACAGGGGATGAAAAACTGTTTTTT.

This clonotype showed up many times. The chain couples TRBV24-1 to TRBJ1-5; no clear D gene. V was pared by 9 bases and J by 1 base, with 6 bases between. Germline V gene sequence: CDR1 KGHDR, CDR2 SFDVKD. The CDR3 contains 12 residues. The CDR3 DNA follows: TGTGCCACCTCTGGGAGCAATCAGCCCCAGCATTTT. Amino acids: CATSGSNQPQHF.

Ten or more counts support this clonotype. The V and J genes are TRBV24-1 and TRBJ2-2; no clear D gene. Germline CDR1 KGHDR, CDR2 SFDVKD. Trimming removed 1 base at V and 2 bases at J, with 10 bases between. The CDR3 is 16 amino acids. CDR3 residues: CATSDFRTANTGELFF. In DNA, the CDR3 is TGTGCCACCAGTGATTTTCGTACAGCCAACACCGGGGAGCTGTTTTTT.

This clonotype was observed many times. The J gene is TRBJ2-7, the V gene TRBV11-2, with 9 bases fitting TRBD1. The CDR3 totals 15 residues. CDR1 is SGHAT and CDR2 is FQNNGV in the germline V gene. Trimming removed 1 base from V and 5 bases from J; junction bases left unmatched: 6. CDR3 sequence (DNA): TGTGCCAGCAGCTTAGGGGGACAGGGCGGCGACGAGCAGTACTTC. Translating it yields CASSLGGQGGDEQYF.

This clonotype was counted a few times. This rearrangement joins TRBV9 to TRBJ1-2; 8 nucleotides agree with TRBD1. V lost 0 bases to trimming and J lost 4 bases; unmatched junction nucleotides: 8. The CDR3 contains 16 residues. From germline, CDR1 is SGDLS and CDR2 YYNGEE. CDR3 DNA sequence: TGTGCCAGCAGCGTAGTAGCAGGGGGCGTCGGCTATGGCTACACCTTC. It translates to CASSVVAGGVGYGYTF. Combining the CDR3 with reference TRBV9 and TRBJ1-2 gives the whole variable domain DSGVTQTPKHLITATGQRVTLRCSPRSGDLSVYWYQQSLDQGLQFLIQYYNGEERAKGNILERFSAQQFPDLHSELNLSSLELGDSALYFCASSVVAGGVGYGYTFGSGTRLTVV.